Listed below are T cell receptor beta chains from one sample, sequenced in a study of shared clonotypes between healthy human individuals. The assay was immunoSEQ multiplex PCR, and TCRdb's table has in-frame clones only and misses some. The data contain about 1.5 million clones, around 98% of them seen just once; the ten biggest clones take up 0.4% to 0.55%. Material: naive CD4+ T cells sorted from blood. The receptors were sampled from a man aged 25 to 40 in good health. CDR3s include the opening cysteine and the closing phenylalanine or tryptophan.

v_gene	j_gene	CDR3aa
TRBV7-9	TRBJ1-1	CASSLLHTEAFF
TRBV10-3	TRBJ1-2	CAISESVGYYGYTF
TRBV25-1	TRBJ2-5	CASSGGTSGSGIRETQYF
TRBV11-2	TRBJ2-7	CASSMGAGGGYEQYF
TRBV30	TRBJ2-3	CAWRAFTDTQYF
TRBV28	TRBJ1-2	CASSRQGDPNLYGYTF
TRBV6-5	TRBJ2-3	CASSYQATITTDTQYF
TRBV5-4	TRBJ1-1	CASSLEGGTEAFF
TRBV4-1	TRBJ2-1	CASSHGSNIPSNEQFF
TRBV5-8	TRBJ2-2	CASSSPGTGELFF
TRBV5-4	TRBJ1-4	CASSLYGNEKLFF
TRBV30	TRBJ2-1	CAWSGHAAEQFF
TRBV25-1	TRBJ2-2	CASSVIGTGLAGELFF
TRBV5-6	TRBJ2-1	CASSPDLGQTSYNEQFF
TRBV7-6	TRBJ1-4	CASSLLGKGEKLFF
TRBV2	TRBJ1-5	CASRTELSNQPQHF
TRBV6-1	TRBJ2-2	CAATNTGELFF
TRBV10-1	TRBJ2-2	CASRRDRAGELFF
TRBV7-3	TRBJ2-1	CASSPTSGSLREQFF
TRBV6-9	TRBJ2-5	CASSTNGTQYF
TRBV18	TRBJ2-1	CASSPRGSYNEQFF
TRBV5-4	TRBJ1-4	CASSLGRTRGPEKLFF
TRBV29-1	TRBJ2-7	CSVVDSPYEQYF
TRBV29-1	TRBJ2-5	CSVVGGDLQETQYF
TRBV5-1	TRBJ2-2	CASSLAGIGGTGELFF
TRBV19	TRBJ2-3	CASSTGTVASDTQYF
TRBV28	TRBJ2-1	CASSLGAKRSYNEQFF
TRBV7-9	TRBJ1-5	CASSSGNQPQHF
TRBV14	TRBJ2-1	CASSQEPGQGLYEQFF
TRBV9	TRBJ1-2	CASSVGGVPAGYTF
TRBV5-4	TRBJ2-3	CASSLTSGPDTQYF
TRBV27	TRBJ2-7	CASSYFGRGSYEQYF
TRBV19	TRBJ2-2	CASRLAEGLNTGELFF
TRBV10-3	TRBJ2-7	CAIRTGTGGSYEQYF
TRBV9	TRBJ2-3	CASSVVATVFRDTQYF
TRBV6-5	TRBJ2-2	CASSPTWNTGELFF
TRBV18	TRBJ2-1	CASSPGPGNEQFF
TRBV7-2	TRBJ2-5	CASSLGGVYAQYF
TRBV9	TRBJ2-7	CASSSGTFYEQYF
TRBV10-2	TRBJ2-1	CASSEPTRGHTEQFF
TRBV29-1	TRBJ1-2	CSVVSNYGYTF
TRBV9	TRBJ2-5	CASSSGGFRETQYF
TRBV7-6	TRBJ1-1	CASSLAFGREAFF
TRBV6-1	TRBJ2-1	CASSIKSNNEQFF
TRBV11-1	TRBJ2-7	CASSRKHYEQYF
TRBV6-1	TRBJ2-1	CASREGVNEQFF
TRBV9	TRBJ2-3	CASSNQGTDTQYF
TRBV30	TRBJ2-7	CAWRPKGKTSHEQYF
TRBV19	TRBJ2-7	CATSGLSYEQYF
TRBV10-2	TRBJ2-1	CASMSSYNEQFF
TRBV5-5	TRBJ2-7	CASSFLSYEQYF
TRBV27	TRBJ2-7	CASSLRRRDRGHEQYF
TRBV9	TRBJ2-5	CASSVGGLQETQYF
TRBV28	TRBJ2-1	CASSLLEGVNNEQFF
TRBV5-1	TRBJ1-1	CASSRNNMNTEAFF
TRBV5-5	TRBJ2-7	CASSSGTRPDLRYEQYF
TRBV5-4	TRBJ2-5	CASSSPYMRRETQYF
TRBV6-6	TRBJ1-5	CATRRGQSSNQPQHF
TRBV28	TRBJ2-7	CASSTGTSGRTFYEQYF